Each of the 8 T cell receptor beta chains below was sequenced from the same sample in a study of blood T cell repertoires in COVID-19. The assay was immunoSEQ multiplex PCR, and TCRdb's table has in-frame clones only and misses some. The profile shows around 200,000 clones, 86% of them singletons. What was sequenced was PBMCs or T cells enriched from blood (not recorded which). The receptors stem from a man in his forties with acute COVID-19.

Written as DNA, the CDR3 is TGTGCCACCAGCAGAGATAAGGGGACTAATGAAAAACTGTTTTTT. Translated, it gives CATSRDKGTNEKLFF. J is TRBJ1-4 and V is TRBV15; D is perhaps TRBD1 (5 bases). There are 15 residues in the CDR3. V was cut by 0 bases and J by 2 bases, with 7 bases left in between. Germline CDR1 and CDR2: LNHNV and YYDKDF (reference sequence).

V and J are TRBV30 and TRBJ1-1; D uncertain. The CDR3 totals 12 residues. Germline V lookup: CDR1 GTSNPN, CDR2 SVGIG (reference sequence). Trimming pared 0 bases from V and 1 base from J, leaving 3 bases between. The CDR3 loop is CAWSVRNTEAFF. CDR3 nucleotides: TGTGCCTGGAGTGTTAGGAACACTGAAGCTTTCTTT.

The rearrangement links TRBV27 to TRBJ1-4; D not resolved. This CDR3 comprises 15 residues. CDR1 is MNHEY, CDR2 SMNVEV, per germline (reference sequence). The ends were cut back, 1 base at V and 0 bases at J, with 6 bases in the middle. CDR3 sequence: CASSLLRATNEKLFF. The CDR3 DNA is TGTGCCAGCAGTTTATTGCGGGCAACTAATGAAAAACTGTTTTTT.

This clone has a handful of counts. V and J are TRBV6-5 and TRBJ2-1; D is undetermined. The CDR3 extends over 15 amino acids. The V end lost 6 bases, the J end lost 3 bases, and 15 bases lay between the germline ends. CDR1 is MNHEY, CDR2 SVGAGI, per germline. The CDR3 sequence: CASRSGFLLYNEQFF. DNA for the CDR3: TGTGCCAGCAGGTCAGGTTTCCTCCTCTACAATGAGCAGTTCTTC.

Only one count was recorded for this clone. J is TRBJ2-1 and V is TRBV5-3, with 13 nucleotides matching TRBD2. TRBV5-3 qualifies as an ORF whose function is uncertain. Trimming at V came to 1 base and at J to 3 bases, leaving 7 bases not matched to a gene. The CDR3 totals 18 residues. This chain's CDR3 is CARSLWTSGRVYYNEQFF. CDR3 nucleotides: TGTGCCAGAAGCTTGTGGACTAGCGGGAGAGTATACTACAATGAGCAGTTCTTC.

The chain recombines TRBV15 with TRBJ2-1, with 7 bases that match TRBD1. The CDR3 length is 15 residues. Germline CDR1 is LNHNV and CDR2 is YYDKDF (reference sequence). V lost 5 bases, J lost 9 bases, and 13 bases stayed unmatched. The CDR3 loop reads CATSERRQGESEQFF. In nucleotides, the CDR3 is TGTGCCACCAGCGAACGACGACAGGGAGAGAGTGAGCAGTTCTTC.

CDR3 nucleotide sequence: TGTGCCAGCAGCTTGGAGCTAGCGGGACTGCCCTACGAGCAGTACTTC. Amino acids: CASSLELAGLPYEQYF. The chain joins TRBV5-5 to TRBJ2-7, with TRBD2 identical over 9 bases. There are 16 residues in the CDR3. The V gene end was trimmed by 0 bases and the J gene end by 2 bases; junction bases not matched to a gene: 6. Germline V gene data show CDR1 as SGHKS and CDR2 as YYEKEE (reference sequence).

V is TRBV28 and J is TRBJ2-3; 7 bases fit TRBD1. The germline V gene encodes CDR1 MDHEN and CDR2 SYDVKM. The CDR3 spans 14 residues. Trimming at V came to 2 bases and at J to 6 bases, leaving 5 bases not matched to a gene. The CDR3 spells CASSLGDRADTQYF. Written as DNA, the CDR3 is TGTGCCAGCAGTTTAGGAGACAGGGCTGATACGCAGTATTTT.